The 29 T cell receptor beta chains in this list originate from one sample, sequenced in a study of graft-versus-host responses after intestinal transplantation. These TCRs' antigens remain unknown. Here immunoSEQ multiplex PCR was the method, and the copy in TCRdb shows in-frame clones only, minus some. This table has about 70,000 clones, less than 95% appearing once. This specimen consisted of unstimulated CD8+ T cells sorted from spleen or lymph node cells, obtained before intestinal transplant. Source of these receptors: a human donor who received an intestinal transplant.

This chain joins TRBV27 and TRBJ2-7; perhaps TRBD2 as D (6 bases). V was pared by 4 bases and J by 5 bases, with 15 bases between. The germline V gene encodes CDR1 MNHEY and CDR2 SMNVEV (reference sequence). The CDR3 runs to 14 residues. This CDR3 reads CASSSHAGGHEQYF. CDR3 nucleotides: TGTGCCAGCAGTTCCCACGCCGGGGGTCACGAGCAGTACTTC.

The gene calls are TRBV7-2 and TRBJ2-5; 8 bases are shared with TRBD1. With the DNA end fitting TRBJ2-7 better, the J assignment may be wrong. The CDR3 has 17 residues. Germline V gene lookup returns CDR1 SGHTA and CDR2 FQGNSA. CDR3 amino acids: CASSIGQGKQHSYEQYF. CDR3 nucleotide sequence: TGTGCCAGCAGCATAGGACAGGGAAAACAGCACTCCTACGAGCAGTACTTC.

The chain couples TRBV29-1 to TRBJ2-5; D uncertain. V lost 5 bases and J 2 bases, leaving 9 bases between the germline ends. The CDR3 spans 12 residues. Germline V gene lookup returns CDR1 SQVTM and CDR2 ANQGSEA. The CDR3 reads CSVIAEQETQYF. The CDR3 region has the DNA TGCAGCGTTATCGCAGAACAAGAGACCCAGTACTTC.

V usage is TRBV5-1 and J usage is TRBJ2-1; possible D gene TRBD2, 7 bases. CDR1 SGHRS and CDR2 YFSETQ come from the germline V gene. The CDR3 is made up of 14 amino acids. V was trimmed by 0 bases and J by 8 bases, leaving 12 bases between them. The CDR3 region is CASSLGGGPDEQFF. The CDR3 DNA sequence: TGCGCCAGCAGCTTGGGCGGGGGCCCTGATGAGCAGTTCTTC.

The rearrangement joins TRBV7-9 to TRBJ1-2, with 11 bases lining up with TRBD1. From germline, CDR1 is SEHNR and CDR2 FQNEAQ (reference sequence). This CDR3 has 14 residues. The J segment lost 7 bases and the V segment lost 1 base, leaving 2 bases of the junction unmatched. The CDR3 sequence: CASSLVGQGVGYTF. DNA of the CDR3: TGTGCCAGCAGCTTAGTGGGACAGGGGGTTGGCTACACCTTC.

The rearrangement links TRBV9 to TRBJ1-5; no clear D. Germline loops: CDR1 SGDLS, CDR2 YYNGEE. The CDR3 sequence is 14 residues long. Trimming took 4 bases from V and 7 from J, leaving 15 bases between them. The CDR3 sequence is CASSPFAGHQPQHF. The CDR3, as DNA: TGTGCCAGCAGCCCCTTTGCGGGTCACCAGCCCCAGCATTTT.

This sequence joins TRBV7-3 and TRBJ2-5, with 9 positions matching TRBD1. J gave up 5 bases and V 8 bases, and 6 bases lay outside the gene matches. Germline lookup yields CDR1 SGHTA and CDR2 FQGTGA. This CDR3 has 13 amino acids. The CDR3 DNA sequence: TGTGCCAGCGGAACAGGGGGCGGGGAGACCCAGTACTTC. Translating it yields CASGTGGGETQYF.

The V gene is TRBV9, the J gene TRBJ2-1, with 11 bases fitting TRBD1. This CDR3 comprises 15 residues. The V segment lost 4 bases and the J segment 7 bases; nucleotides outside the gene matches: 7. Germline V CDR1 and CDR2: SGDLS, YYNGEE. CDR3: CASSLQGTGGNEQFF. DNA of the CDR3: TGTGCCAGCAGCCTCCAAGGGACAGGGGGGAATGAGCAGTTCTTC.

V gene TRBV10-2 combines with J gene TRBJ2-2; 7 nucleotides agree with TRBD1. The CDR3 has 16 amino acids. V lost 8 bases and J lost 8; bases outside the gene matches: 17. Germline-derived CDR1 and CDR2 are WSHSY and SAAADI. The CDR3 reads CASEGNTGADRGELFF. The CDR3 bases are TGCGCCAGCGAGGGCAACACAGGGGCGGACAGGGGGGAGCTGTTTTTT.

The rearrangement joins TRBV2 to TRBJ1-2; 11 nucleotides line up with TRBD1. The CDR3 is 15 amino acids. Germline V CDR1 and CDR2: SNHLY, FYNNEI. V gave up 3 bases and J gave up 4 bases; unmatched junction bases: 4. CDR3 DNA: TGTGCCAGCAGTGATTTGGGACAGGGGGTCTATGGCTACACCTTC. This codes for CASSDLGQGVYGYTF.

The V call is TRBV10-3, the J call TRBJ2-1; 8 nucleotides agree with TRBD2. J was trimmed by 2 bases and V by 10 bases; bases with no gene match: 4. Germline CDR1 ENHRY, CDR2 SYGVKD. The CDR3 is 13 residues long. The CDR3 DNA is TGTGCCACAACTAGCGGAGCCTACAATGAGCAGTTCTTC. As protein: CATTSGAYNEQFF.

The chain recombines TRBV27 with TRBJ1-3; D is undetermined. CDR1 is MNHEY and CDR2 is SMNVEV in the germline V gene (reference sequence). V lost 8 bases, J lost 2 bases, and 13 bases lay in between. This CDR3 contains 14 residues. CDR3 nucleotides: TGTGCCAGCGCGGGTGGGATTACTGGAAACACCATATATTTT. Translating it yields CASAGGITGNTIYF.

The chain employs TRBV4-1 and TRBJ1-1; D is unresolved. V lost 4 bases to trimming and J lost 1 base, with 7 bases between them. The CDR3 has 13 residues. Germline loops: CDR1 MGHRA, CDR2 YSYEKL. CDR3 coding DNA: TGCGCCAGCAGCCCCGGGGAGAACACTGAAGCTTTCTTT. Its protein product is CASSPGENTEAFF.

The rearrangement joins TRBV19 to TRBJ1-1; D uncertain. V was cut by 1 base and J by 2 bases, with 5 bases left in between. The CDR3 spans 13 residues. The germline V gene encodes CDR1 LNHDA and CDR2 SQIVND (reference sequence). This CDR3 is CASSIVVNTEAFF. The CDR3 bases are TGTGCCAGTAGTATAGTTGTAAACACTGAAGCTTTCTTT.

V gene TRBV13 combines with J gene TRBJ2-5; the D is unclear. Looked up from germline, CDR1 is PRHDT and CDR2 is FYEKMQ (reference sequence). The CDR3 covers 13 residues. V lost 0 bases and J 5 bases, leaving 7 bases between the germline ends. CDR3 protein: CASSLGQAETQYF. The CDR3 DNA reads TGTGCCAGCAGCTTAGGCCAAGCGGAGACCCAGTACTTC.

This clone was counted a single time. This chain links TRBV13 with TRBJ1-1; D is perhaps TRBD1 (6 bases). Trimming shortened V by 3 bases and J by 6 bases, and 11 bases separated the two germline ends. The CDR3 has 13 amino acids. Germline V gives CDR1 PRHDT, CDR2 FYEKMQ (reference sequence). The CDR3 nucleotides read TGTGCCAGCAGCTTCAGGGGATTATCTGAAGCTTTCTTT. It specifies CASSFRGLSEAFF.

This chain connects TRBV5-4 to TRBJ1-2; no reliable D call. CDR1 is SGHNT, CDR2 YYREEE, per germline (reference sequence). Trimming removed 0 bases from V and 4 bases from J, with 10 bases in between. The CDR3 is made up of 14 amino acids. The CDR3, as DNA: TGTGCCAGCAGCTTGGCCCGAGGGTTCTATGGCTACACCTTC. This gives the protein CASSLARGFYGYTF.

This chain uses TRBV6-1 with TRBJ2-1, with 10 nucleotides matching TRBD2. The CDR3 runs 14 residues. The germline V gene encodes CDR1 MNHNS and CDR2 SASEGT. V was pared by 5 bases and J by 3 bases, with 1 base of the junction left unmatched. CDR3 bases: TGTGCCAGCAGTATAGCGGGGGGCTACAATGAGCAGTTCTTC. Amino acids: CASSIAGGYNEQFF.

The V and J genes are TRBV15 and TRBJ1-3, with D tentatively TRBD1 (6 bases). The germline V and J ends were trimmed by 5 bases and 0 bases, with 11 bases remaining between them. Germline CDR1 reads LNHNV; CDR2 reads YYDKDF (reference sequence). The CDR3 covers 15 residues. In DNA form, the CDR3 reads TGTGCCACCAGCCTTACAGGGTTCTCTGGAAACACCATATATTTT. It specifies CATSLTGFSGNTIYF.

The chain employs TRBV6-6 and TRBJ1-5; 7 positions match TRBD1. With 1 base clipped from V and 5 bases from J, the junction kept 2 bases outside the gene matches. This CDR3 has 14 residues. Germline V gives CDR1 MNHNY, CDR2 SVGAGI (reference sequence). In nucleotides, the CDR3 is TGTGCCAGCAGTTACTTCCAGGGGGATCAGCCCCAGCATTTT. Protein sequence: CASSYFQGDQPQHF.

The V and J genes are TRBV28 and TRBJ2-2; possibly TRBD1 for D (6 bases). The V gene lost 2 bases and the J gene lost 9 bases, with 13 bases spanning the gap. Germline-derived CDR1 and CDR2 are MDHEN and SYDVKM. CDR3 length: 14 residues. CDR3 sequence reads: CASSLRTDHRELFF. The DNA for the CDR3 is TGTGCCAGCAGTTTACGGACAGACCACCGGGAGCTGTTTTTT.

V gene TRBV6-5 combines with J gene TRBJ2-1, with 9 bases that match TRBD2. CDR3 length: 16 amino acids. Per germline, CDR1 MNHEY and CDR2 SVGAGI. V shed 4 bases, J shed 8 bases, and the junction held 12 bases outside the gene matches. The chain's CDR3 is CASSLIPGLASDEQFF. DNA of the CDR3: TGTGCCAGCAGTTTAATACCGGGACTAGCATCCGATGAGCAGTTCTTC.

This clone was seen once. The CDR3 spells CASSLSSGTANTEAFF. CDR3 nucleotide sequence: TGTGCCAGCAGCTTAAGCTCCGGGACAGCGAACACTGAAGCTTTCTTT. The chain carries TRBV11-1 and TRBJ1-1; 7 bases fit TRBD1. V trimming: 2 bases; J trimming: 1 base; junction bases outside the gene matches: 7. The germline V gene has CDR1 SGHAT and CDR2 FQDESV (reference sequence). The CDR3 extends over 16 amino acids.

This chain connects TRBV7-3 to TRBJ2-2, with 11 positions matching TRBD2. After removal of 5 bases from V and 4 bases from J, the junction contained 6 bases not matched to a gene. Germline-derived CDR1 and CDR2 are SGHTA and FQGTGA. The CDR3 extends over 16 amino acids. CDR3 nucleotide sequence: TGTGCCAGCAGCCCGACTAGCGGGGACCTCACCGGGGAGCTGTTTTTT. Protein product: CASSPTSGDLTGELFF.

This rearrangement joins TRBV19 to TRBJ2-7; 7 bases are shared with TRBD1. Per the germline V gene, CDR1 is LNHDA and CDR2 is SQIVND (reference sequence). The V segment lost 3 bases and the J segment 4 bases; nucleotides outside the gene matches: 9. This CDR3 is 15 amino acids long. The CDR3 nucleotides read TGTGCCAGTAGTATCGGAACAGGGGCATCTTACGAGCAGTACTTC. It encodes CASSIGTGASYEQYF.

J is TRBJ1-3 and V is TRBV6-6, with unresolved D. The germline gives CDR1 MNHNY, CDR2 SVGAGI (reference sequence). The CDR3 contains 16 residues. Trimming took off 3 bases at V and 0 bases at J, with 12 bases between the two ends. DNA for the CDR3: TGTGCCAGCAGTTATTGGGCCCGAAGCTCTGGAAACACCATATATTTT. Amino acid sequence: CASSYWARSSGNTIYF.

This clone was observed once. CDR3 in amino acids: CASRWLAGPQETQYF. The CDR3 DNA follows: TGCGCCAGCAGATGGCTAGCGGGGCCGCAAGAGACCCAGTACTTC. The V and J genes are TRBV5-1 and TRBJ2-5, with 9 bases matching TRBD2. Losses at the gene ends were 5 bases for V and 2 bases for J; bases not matched to a gene: 7. Germline assignment: CDR1 SGHRS and CDR2 YFSETQ. This CDR3 is built from 15 residues. The whole variable domain, filled in from reference TRBV5-1 and TRBJ2-5, reads KAGVTQTPRYLIKTRGQQVTLSCSPISGHRSVSWYQQTPGQGLQFLFEYFSETQRNKGNFPGRFSGRQFSNSRSEMNVSTLELGDSALYLCASRWLAGPQETQYFGPGTRLLVL.

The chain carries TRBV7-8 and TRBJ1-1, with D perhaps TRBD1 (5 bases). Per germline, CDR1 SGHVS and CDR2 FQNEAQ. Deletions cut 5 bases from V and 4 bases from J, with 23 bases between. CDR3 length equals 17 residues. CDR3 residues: CASSANGLGGKGTEAFF. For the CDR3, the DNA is TGTGCCAGCAGCGCCAATGGATTGGGGGGAAAGGGCACTGAAGCTTTCTTT.

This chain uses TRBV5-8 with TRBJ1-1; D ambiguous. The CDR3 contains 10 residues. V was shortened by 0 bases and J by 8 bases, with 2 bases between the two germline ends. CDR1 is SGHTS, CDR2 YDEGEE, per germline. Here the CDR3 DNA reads TGTGCCAGCAGCTTGGCAGAAGCTTTCTTT. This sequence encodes CASSLAEAFF.